A selection of T cell receptor beta chains follows, all from one sample in a study of blood T cell repertoires in COVID-19. Sequenced by immunoSEQ multiplex PCR; TCRdb stores in-frame clones only, minus some. The sample carries about 200,000 clones, under 80% recorded once. The sequencing input was peripheral blood. These receptors came from a man aged 45 to 65 who had recovered from COVID-19. The CDR3 runs from the conserved cysteine through the conserved F or W. Each record gives: CDR3 DNA, CDR3 protein, D gene, CDR3 length, clone size, J gene, V gene. The D gene is left open where the match is weak. Clone size, where shown, is once, few, many, or a class for clones that have expanded.

TGCAGCGTCGGGGGGGTCGGGGATCACTCTGGGGCCAACGTCCTGACTTTC,CSVGGVGDHSGANVLTF,TRBD2,17,once,TRBJ2-6,TRBV29-1
TGTGCCAGCAGCCTCGCTAATAGCAATCAGCCCCAGCATTTT,CASSLANSNQPQHF,NA,14,NA,TRBJ1-5,TRBV7-2
TGTGCCAGCAGTGTTCTAGCGGGATTGAATGAGCAGTTCTTC,CASSVLAGLNEQFF,TRBD2,14,NA,TRBJ2-1,TRBV27
TGTGCCCTAGGACAGGGCTCCTATAATTCACCCCTCCACTTT,CALGQGSYNSPLHF,TRBD1,14,few,TRBJ1-6,TRBV28
TGTGCCAGCAGTTTTAGCGGAAGCTCCTACAATGAGCAGTTCTTC,CASSFSGSSYNEQFF,NA,15,NA,TRBJ2-1,TRBV28
TGTGCCAGCAGCCAAGATCTGACAGGGAGGGAAAAACTGTTTTTT,CASSQDLTGREKLFF,TRBD1,15,NA,TRBJ1-4,TRBV4-2
TGCGCCAGCAGCCGGGGAGGTGGAGAGACCCAGTACTTC,CASSRGGGETQYF,NA,13,NA,TRBJ2-5,TRBV5-1
TGTGCCAGCAGTTACCACCGGACAGGGGTGAGCACAGATACGCAGTATTTT,CASSYHRTGVSTDTQYF,TRBD1,17,NA,TRBJ2-3,TRBV6-2/TRBV6-3
TGTGCCAGCAGCTTAGGCTGGACAGGGCGGGGCCCCCAGCATTTT,CASSLGWTGRGPQHF,TRBD1,15,NA,TRBJ1-5,TRBV7-2
TGTGCCAGCAGCTTCGGGGGTGGCTACACCTTC,CASSFGGGYTF,NA,11,NA,TRBJ1-2,TRBV7-9
TGTGCCAGCAGTTTATTGGGGCTAGAGACCCAGTACTTC,CASSLLGLETQYF,NA,13,NA,TRBJ2-5,TRBV27
TGTGCCAGCAGTTACTCGCTAGTTATCGGGGAGCTGTTTTTT,CASSYSLVIGELFF,NA,14,NA,TRBJ2-2,TRBV6-5
TGCAGTGCTAGTCGACAGGGCAACGAGCAGTACTTC,CSASRQGNEQYF,TRBD1,12,NA,TRBJ2-7,TRBV20-1
TGTGCCACCAGCAGAGATTTTGGGCAGGATGGCTACACCTTC,CATSRDFGQDGYTF,NA,14,NA,TRBJ1-2,TRBV15
TGTGCCAGCAGTTCTTCAGGACTAGCGGGGCTATACAATGAGCAGTTCTTC,CASSSSGLAGLYNEQFF,TRBD2,17,NA,TRBJ2-1,TRBV28
TGTGCCATCAGCCCACAGATTACCCTACTTGAGCAGTACTTC,CAISPQITLLEQYF,NA,14,NA,TRBJ2-7,TRBV10-3
TGCGCCAGCAGCCAATTCGTTAGCGGGATGTATGAGCAGTTCTTC,CASSQFVSGMYEQFF,TRBD2,15,NA,TRBJ2-1,TRBV4-3
TGTGCCTGGAGTGTCGGGGTTTCGACCCAGTACTTC,CAWSVGVSTQYF,NA,12,NA,TRBJ2-5,TRBV30
TGTGCCAGCAGAGCGGGACGTAACACTGAAGCTTTCTTT,CASRAGRNTEAFF,NA,13,NA,TRBJ1-1,TRBV6-4
TGTGCCAGCAGTTTACAGGGTGAAGCTTTCTTT,CASSLQGEAFF,NA,11,NA,TRBJ1-1,TRBV28
TGTGCCAGCAGCCGCGTACCATATGTCTCCACCAACACCGGGGAGCTGTTTTTT,CASSRVPYVSTNTGELFF,NA,18,few,TRBJ2-2,TRBV27
TGTGCCAGTAGTATATTCTGGGGACAGGGGAACACTGAAGCTTTCTTT,CASSIFWGQGNTEAFF,TRBD1,16,NA,TRBJ1-1,TRBV19
TGTGCCAGCTCACCAACATCGGGACAAGGAAACACCATATATTTT,CASSPTSGQGNTIYF,NA,15,few,TRBJ1-3,TRBV18
TGCGCCAGCAGCCCCTCTTTAGACGGGAGCCCCAATGAGCAGTTCTTC,CASSPSLDGSPNEQFF,NA,16,NA,TRBJ2-1,TRBV5-1
TGTGCCAGCAGCGTAGGGGAAGAGCAGTACTTC,CASSVGEEQYF,NA,11,NA,TRBJ2-7,TRBV3-1/TRBV3-2
TGTGCCATCAGTGGTAGCCGCGGGGGTCTATTTTCCGAAGCTTTCTTT,CAISGSRGGLFSEAFF,NA,16,once,TRBJ1-1,TRBV10-3
TGTGCCAGTAGCTTTTCCGGATCGGGGACCGGGGAGCTGTTTTTT,CASSFSGSGTGELFF,NA,15,few,TRBJ2-2,TRBV19
TGCAGCGTTGAAGATCAGGCAGGGGGAAGTTCCGGGGAGCTGTTTTTT,CSVEDQAGGSSGELFF,TRBD1,16,NA,TRBJ2-2,TRBV29-1
TGTGCCAGCAGCCCGACTAGGTCCGGGGAGCTGTTTTTT,CASSPTRSGELFF,NA,13,NA,TRBJ2-2,TRBV11-2
TGTGCCACCAGCCCCAAGACAGGGGGCGAGGCCGAGCAGTACTTC,CATSPKTGGEAEQYF,TRBD1,15,NA,TRBJ2-7,TRBV24-1
TGTGCCAGCAGCCTAACTAGCGGGGCCAATGAGCAGTTCTTC,CASSLTSGANEQFF,TRBD2,14,NA,TRBJ2-1,TRBV9
TGTGCCAGCAGCCTTTGGGGACATGGGACTACGATAGAAGAGCAGTACTTC,CASSLWGHGTTIEEQYF,NA,17,NA,TRBJ2-7,TRBV27